This T cell receptor (beta chain) was sequenced during a study of T cells after yellow fever vaccination (dated by TCRdb to about 2019). About the full investigation: The SMART-Seq v4 Ultra Low Input RNA kit was used to prepare libraries from fractions with low cell numbers. Bulk PBMC replicates and cell subsets were isolated from blood drawn at multiple timepoints before and after both primary and secondary immunization. Two healthy male donors, one aged 18 to 30 and one aged 30 to 40 years, were included in the cohort. Bulk TCR alpha and beta repertoires were sequenced longitudinally to track T-cell clones before and after primary and booster YFV17D yellow fever vaccination.

General conclusions and limits of the study: Because abundant contaminating clonotypes from the bulk population could be contained in FACS-sorted repertoires, computational filtering was required. After the booster, most of the clones that had expanded following primary vaccination were detected again (roughly 96% of CD4 and around 90% of CD8), which suggests that memory was broadly maintained. Compared with the primary T-cell response, the secondary T-cell response was weaker but faster, peaking on day 5 rather than day 15. A small share of clonotypes was detected in both CD4 and CD8 compartments, with the overlap likely arising from convergent recombination. Because the study included only two donors, the extent to which the findings can be generalized is limited.

This clonotype was recorded at least ten times. The antigen it recognizes is unknown. No base quality values were provided; no much bigger clone lies one nucleotide off. The germline V gene (reference sequence) yields MNHEY for CDR1 and SMNVEV for CDR2. The CDR3 runs 15 residues from the cysteine to the phenylalanine. Kept here is only the CDR3 DNA, which spans 45 bases and is read in frame from base 1. For this chain, trimming is 5 bases at the V end and 4 bases at the J end, and the number of junction bases without a gene match is 8. The treatment or condition tag for this specimen amounts to: live attenuated yellow fever vaccine strain. At each blood-draw timepoint, two biological replicates of bulk PBMCs were obtained. PBMCs were isolated from peripheral blood using a standard Ficoll-Paque protocol. TriZol was used to extract RNA from bulk PBMCs, from CD4 and CD8 fractions, and from dextramer-positive and dextramer-negative fractions.

TCR cDNA was synthesized by 5'RACE template switching, through which a universal primer site and unique molecular identifiers were introduced. Priming of cDNA synthesis was performed from both the TCR alpha and TCR beta constant segments. Two PCR steps were used to amplify libraries, with sample barcodes and sequencing adapters being added in the second step. Sequencing of libraries was performed on Illumina HiSeq 2500 (2x100 bp) or NovaSeq (2x150 bp). Processing in the source paper ran as follows. Demultiplexing of reads and collapsing into UMI consensus sequences were performed with MIGEC, and V(D)J alignment was carried out with MiXCR. Using edgeR on replicate PBMC samples, clonotypes were called vaccine-responding if FDR was below 0.01 and the log2 fold change was above 5 up to day 15. Each bulk clonotype received a CD4 or CD8 identity based on whether the sequenced CD4 or CD8 repertoire contained that clonotype at higher abundance. TCRdb reanalyzed the raw reads on its own, using fastp at Q25 for trimming and MiXCR for clone calling, and kept in-frame beta chains. Identical CDR3 protein sequences are pooled into one entry, listed with their most common genes and DNA. The V and J calls, along with clone size, are taken from TCRdb and not from the paper's own processing. This sample has about 630,000 distinct CDR3 sequences in its table, and 9% to 15% of those were observed once. About 15% of the sample belongs to the ten largest clones.

The clonotype originates from a man younger than 40 who received the YFV17D yellow fever vaccine. The input for sequencing was PBMCs, taken on the day of the yellow fever booster vaccination. The sequence is built from TRBV27 and TRBJ2-3; 8 of the junction bases match TRBD2. The CDR3 here reads CASSVGVAGSDTQYF. In nucleotides, the sequence is TGTGCCAGCAGTGTTGGGGTAGCGGGATCAGATACGCAGTATTTT.